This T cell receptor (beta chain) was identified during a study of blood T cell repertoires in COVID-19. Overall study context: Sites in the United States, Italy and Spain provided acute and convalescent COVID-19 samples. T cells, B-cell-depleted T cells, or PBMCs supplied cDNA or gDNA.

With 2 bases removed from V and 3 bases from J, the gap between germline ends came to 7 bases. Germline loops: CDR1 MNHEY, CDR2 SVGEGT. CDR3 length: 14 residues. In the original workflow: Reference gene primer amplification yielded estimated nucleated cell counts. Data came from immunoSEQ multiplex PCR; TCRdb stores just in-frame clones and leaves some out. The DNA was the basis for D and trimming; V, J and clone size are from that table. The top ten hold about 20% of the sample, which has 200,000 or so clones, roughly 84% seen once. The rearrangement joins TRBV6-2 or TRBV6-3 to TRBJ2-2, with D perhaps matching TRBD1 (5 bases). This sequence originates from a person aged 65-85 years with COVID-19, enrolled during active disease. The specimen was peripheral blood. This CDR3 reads CASSYRRDTGELFF. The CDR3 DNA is TGTGCCAGCAGTTACCGCAGGGACACCGGGGAGCTGTTTTTT.